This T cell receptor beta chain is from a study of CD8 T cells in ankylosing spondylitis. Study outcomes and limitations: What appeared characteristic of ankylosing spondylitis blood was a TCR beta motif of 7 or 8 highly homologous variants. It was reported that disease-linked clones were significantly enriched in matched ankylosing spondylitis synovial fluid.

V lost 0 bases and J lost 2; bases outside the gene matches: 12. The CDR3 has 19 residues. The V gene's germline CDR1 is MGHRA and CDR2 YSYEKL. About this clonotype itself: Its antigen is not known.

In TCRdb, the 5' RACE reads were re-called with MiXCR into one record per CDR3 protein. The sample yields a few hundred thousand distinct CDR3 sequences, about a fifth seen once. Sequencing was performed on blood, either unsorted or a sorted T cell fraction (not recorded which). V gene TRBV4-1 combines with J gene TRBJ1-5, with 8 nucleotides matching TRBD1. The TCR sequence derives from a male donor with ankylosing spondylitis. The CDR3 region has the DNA TGCGCCAGCAGCCAAGATTCCCCGGCAGGGGGCATGGGCAATCAGCCCCAGCATTTT. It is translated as CASSQDSPAGGMGNQPQHF.